This TCR beta chain derives from a study of T-cell reconstitution after alpha-beta-depleted transplantation in children. Overall study findings and caveats: When one year had passed after transplant, most T-cell counts and diversity came from newly produced T cells. Expanded graft clones numbering several hundred reportedly gave rise to alpha-beta T cells about two months after transplant.

Unique molecular identifiers were used in preparing the TCRbeta library. Via MiXCR, TCRdb re-called the PCR reads, giving one row per CDR3 protein. The sample consists of fewer than 700,000 distinct CDR3 sequences, about 21% of them appearing once. In regard to this clonotype: Its antigen is not identified.

This TCR was sampled from a boy in the first two years of life who had a stem cell transplant for acute myeloid leukemia, so the T cells may come from the graft donor. This sample comprised PBMCs, mostly from graft donor cells, obtained 360 days after TCRalphabeta/CD19-depleted stem cell transplant.

The CDR3 spells CSARGGRGEAGELFF. CDR3 nucleotides: TGCAGTGCTAGAGGTGGCCGGGGGGAGGCCGGGGAGCTGTTTTTT. The chain recombines TRBV20-1 with TRBJ2-2; 7 bases fit TRBD2. Germline CDR1 DFQATT, CDR2 SNEGSKA (reference sequence). This CDR3 has 15 residues. The junction had 8 bases not matched to a gene; V was cut back by 1 base and J by 6 bases.